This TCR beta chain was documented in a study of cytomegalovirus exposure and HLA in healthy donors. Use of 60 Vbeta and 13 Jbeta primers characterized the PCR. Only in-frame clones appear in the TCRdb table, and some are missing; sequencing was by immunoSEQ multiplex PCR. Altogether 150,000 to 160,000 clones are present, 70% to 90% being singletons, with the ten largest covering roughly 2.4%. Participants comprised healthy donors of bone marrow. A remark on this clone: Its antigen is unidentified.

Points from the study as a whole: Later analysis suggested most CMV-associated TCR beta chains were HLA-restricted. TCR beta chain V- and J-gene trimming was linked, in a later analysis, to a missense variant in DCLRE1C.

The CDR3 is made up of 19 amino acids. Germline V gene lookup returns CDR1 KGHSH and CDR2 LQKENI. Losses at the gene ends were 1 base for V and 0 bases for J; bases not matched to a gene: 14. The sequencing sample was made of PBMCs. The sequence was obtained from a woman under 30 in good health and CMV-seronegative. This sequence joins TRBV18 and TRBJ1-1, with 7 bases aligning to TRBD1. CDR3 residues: CASSPRVGTALDMNTEAFF. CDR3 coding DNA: TGTGCCAGCTCACCACGGGTTGGGACAGCCTTAGACATGAACACTGAAGCTTTCTTT.